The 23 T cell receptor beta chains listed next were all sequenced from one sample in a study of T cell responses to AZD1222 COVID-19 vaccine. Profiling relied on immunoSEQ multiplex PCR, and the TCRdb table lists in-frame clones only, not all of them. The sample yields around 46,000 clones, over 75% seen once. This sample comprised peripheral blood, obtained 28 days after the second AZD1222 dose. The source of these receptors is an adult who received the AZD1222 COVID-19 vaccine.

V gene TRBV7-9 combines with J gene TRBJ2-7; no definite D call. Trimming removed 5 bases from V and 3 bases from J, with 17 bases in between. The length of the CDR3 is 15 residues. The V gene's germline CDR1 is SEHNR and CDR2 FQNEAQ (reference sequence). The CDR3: CASSPASQRDYEQYF. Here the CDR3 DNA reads TGTGCCAGCAGCCCCGCGTCCCAAAGGGACTACGAGCAGTACTTC.

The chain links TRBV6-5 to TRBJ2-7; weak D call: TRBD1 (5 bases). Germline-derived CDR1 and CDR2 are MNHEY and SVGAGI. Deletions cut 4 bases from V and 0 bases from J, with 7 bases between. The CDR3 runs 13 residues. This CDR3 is CASSLTDSYEQYF. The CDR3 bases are TGTGCCAGCAGTTTGACAGACTCCTACGAGCAGTACTTC.

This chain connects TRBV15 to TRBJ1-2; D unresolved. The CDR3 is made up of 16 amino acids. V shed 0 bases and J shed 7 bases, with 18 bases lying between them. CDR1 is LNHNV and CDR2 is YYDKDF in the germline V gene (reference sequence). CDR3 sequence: CATSRDKGNPGGGYTF. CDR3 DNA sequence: TGTGCCACCAGCAGAGACAAAGGGAACCCAGGAGGTGGCTACACCTTC.

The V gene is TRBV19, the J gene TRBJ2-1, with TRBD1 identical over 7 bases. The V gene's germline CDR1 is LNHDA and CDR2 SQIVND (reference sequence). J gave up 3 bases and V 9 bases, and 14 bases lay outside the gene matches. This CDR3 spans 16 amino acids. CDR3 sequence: CASRGWTGQLYNEQFF. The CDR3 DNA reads TGTGCCAGCAGAGGGTGGACGGGACAGCTCTACAATGAGCAGTTCTTC.

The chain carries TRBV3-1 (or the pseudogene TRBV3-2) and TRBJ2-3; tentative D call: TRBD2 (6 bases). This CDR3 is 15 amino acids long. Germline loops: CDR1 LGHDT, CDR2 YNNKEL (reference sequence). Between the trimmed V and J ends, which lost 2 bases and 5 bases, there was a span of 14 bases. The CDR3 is CASSQWSAEGDTQYF. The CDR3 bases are TGTGCCAGCAGCCAATGGTCCGCGGAGGGAGATACGCAGTATTTT.

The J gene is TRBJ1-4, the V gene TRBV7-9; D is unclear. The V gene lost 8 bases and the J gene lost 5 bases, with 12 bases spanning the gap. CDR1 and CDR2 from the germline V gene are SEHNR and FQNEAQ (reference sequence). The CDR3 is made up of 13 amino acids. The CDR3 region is CASSWEGNEKLFF. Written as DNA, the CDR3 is TGTGCCAGCTCTTGGGAAGGGAATGAAAAACTGTTTTTT.

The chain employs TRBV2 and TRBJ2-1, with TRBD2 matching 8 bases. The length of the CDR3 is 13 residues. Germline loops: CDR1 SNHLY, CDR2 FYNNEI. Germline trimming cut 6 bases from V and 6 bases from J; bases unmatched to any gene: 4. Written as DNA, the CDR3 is TGTGCCAGCAGCCGACTAGCGAGCAATGAGCAGTTCTTC. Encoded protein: CASSRLASNEQFF.

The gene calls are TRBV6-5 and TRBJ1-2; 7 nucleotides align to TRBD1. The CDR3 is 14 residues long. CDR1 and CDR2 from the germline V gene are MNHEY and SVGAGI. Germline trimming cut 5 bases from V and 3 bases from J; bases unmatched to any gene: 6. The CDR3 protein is CASSIGQDHYGYTF. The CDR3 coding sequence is TGTGCCAGCAGTATTGGACAGGACCACTATGGCTACACCTTC.

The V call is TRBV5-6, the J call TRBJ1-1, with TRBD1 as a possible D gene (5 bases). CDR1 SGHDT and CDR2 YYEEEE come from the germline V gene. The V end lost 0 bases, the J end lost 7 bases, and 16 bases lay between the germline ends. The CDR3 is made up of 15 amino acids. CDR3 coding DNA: TGTGCCAGCAGCTTGGTGGGCAGGGTTAGCCTTGAAGCTTTCTTT. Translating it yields CASSLVGRVSLEAFF. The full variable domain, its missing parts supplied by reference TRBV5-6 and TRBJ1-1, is DAGVTQSPTHLIKTRGQQVTLRCSPKSGHDTVSWYQQALGQGPQFIFQYYEEEERQRGNFPDRFSGHQFPNYSSELNVNALLLGDSALYLCASSLVGRVSLEAFFGQGTRLTVV.

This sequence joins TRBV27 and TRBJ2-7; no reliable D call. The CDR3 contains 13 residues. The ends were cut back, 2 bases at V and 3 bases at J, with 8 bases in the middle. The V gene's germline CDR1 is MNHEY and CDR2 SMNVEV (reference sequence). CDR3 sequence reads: CASSLGYYYEQYF. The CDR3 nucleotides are TGTGCCAGCAGTTTAGGCTATTACTACGAGCAGTACTTC.

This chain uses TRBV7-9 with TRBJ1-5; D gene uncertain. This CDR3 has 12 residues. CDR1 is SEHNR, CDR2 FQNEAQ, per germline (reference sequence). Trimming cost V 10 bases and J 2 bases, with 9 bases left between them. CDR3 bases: TGTGCCACCACGATCGGCAATCAGCCCCAGCATTTT. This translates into CATTIGNQPQHF.

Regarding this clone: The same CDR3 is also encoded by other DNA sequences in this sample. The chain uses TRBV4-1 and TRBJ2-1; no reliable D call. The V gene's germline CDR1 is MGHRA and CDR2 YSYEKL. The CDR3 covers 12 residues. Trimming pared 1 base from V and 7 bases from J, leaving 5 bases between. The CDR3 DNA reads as TGCGCCAGCAGCCAAGGGGGTAATGAGCAGTTCTTC. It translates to CASSQGGNEQFF.

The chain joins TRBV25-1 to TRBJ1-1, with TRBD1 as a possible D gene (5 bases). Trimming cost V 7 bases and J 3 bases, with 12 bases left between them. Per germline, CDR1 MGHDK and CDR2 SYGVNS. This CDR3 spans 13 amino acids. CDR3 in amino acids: CASMQGQHTEAFF. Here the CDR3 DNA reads TGTGCCAGCATGCAAGGACAACACACTGAAGCTTTCTTT.

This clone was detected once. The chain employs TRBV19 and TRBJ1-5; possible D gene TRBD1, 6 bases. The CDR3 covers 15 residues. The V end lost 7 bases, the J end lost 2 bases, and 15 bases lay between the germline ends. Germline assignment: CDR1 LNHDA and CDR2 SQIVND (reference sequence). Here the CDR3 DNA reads TGTGCCAGTAACACACAGGGTTACGGCAATCAGCCCCAGCATTTT. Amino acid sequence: CASNTQGYGNQPQHF.

In nucleotides, the CDR3 is TGTGCCAGCGGACAGCCCCAGCATTTT. Its protein product is CASGQPQHF. This chain uses TRBV19 with TRBJ1-5; no definite D call. The germline V gene has CDR1 LNHDA and CDR2 SQIVND (reference sequence). V lost 9 bases and J lost 7, with 4 bases in between. This CDR3 region has 9 residues. The entire variable domain, with the rest obtained from reference TRBV19 and TRBJ1-5, is as follows: DGGITQSPKYLFRKEGQNVTLSCEQNLNHDAMYWYRQDPGQGLRLIYYSQIVNDFQKGDIAEGYSVSREKKESFPLTVTSAQKNPTAFYLCASGQPQHFGDGTRLSIL.

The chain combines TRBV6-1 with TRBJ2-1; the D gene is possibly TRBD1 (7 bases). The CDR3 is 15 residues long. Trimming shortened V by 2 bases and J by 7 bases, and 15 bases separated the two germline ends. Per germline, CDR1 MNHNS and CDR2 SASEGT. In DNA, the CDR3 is TGTGCCAGCAGTGAAAGGGGCAGGGGGGAGAATGAGCAGTTCTTC. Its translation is CASSERGRGENEQFF.

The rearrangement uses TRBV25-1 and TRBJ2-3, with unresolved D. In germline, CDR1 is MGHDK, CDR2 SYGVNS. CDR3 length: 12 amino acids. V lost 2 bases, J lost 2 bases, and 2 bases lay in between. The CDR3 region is CASSEITDTQYF. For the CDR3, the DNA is TGTGCCAGCAGTGAAATCACAGATACGCAGTATTTT.

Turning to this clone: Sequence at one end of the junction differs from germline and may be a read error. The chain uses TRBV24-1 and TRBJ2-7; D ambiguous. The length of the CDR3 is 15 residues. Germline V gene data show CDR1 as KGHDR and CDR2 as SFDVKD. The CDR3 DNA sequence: TGTGCCACCAGTGATGGCAGAAGCATCTCCCACGAGCAGTACTTC. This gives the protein CATSDGRSISHEQYF.

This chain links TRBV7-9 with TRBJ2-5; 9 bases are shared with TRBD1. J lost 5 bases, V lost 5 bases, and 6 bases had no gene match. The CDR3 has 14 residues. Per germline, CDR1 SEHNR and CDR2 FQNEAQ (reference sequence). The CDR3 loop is CASSRPGTGETQYF. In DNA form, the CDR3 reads TGTGCCAGCAGCCGACCTGGGACAGGGGAGACCCAGTACTTC. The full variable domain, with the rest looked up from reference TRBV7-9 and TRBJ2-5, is DTGVSQNPRHKITKRGQNVTFRCDPISEHNRLYWYRQTLGQGPEFLTYFQNEAQLEKSRLLSDRFSAERPKGSFSTLEIQRTEQGDSAMYLCASSRPGTGETQYFGPGTRLLVL.

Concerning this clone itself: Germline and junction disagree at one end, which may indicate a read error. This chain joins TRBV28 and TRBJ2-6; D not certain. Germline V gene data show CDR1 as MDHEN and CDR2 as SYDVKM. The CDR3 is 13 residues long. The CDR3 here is CSGTASGANVLTF. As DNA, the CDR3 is TGCAGTGGTACGGCCTCTGGGGCCAACGTCCTGACTTTC.

The CDR3 is CASSLEYGTYEQYF. The CDR3 region has the DNA TGTGCCAGCAGCTTGGAATACGGGACCTACGAGCAGTACTTC. The chain joins TRBV5-6 to TRBJ2-7; tentative D call: TRBD2 (5 bases). Germline values: CDR1 SGHDT, CDR2 YYEEEE. CDR3 length: 14 amino acids. Trimming took off 0 bases at V and 2 bases at J, with 9 bases between the two ends.

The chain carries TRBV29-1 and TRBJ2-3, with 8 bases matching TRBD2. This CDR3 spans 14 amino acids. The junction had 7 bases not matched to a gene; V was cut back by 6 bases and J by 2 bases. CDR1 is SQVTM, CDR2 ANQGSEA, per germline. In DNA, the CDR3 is TGCAGCGTGGATGTAGCGGGATCCACAGATACGCAGTATTTT. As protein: CSVDVAGSTDTQYF.

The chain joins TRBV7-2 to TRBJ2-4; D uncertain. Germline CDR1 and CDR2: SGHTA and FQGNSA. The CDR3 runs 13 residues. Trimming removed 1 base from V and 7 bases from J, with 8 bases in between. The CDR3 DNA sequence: TGTGCCAGCAGCTTAGAATTTAACAACATTCAGTACTTC. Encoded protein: CASSLEFNNIQYF. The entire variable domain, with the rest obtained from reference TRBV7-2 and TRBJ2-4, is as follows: GAGVSQSPSNKVTEKGKDVELRCDPISGHTALYWYRQSLGQGLEFLIYFQGNSAPDKSGLPSDRFSAERTGGSVSTLTIQRTQQEDSAVYLCASSLEFNNIQYFGAGTRLSVL.